This passage covers 30 T cell receptor beta chains from one sample sequenced in a study of shared T cell receptors in the human thymus. The data were produced by immunoSEQ multiplex PCR, yet TCRdb's version contains in-frame clones alone and is incomplete. The top ten hold about 0.01% of the sample, which has under 850,000 clones, roughly 90% seen once. This sample was also put to use in a study of human thymus T cells.

Input material: thymocytes. These receptors all come from a boy under two years old with a congenital heart defect.

The chain links TRBV25-1 to TRBJ2-1; 7 bases fit TRBD2. CDR3 length equals 14 residues. Germline CDR1 is MGHDK and CDR2 is SYGVNS. V trimming: 4 bases; J trimming: 5 bases; junction bases outside the gene matches: 5. The CDR3 loop is CASSGLGGDNEQFF. CDR3 coding DNA: TGTGCCAGCAGTGGTCTTGGGGGGGACAATGAGCAGTTCTTC.

This chain uses TRBV6-5 with TRBJ2-7, with 7 bases matching TRBD2. V lost 6 bases to trimming and J lost 3 bases; unmatched junction nucleotides: 8. This CDR3 has 14 amino acids. Germline assignment: CDR1 MNHEY and CDR2 SVGAGI. CDR3 protein: CASRGAGGSYEQYF. CDR3 nucleotide sequence: TGTGCCAGCAGAGGGGCTGGCGGGAGCTACGAGCAGTACTTC.

Points on this clone: The sample has other DNA sequences that encode this CDR3 too. The V call is TRBV20-1, the J call TRBJ2-3; D remains unclear. This CDR3 is built from 11 residues. The V gene's germline CDR1 is DFQATT and CDR2 SNEGSKA (reference sequence). V gave up 3 bases and J gave up 5 bases, with 6 bases separating them. This chain's CDR3 is CSARPGDTQYF. The CDR3 DNA sequence: TGCAGTGCTAGGCCGGGAGATACGCAGTATTTT.

The V gene is TRBV28, the J gene TRBJ2-7, with D perhaps matching TRBD2 (5 bases). The CDR3 consists of 11 residues. The V and J ends lost 8 bases and 2 bases respectively, with 7 bases between them. The V gene's germline CDR1 is MDHEN and CDR2 SYDVKM. The CDR3 loop reads CASSGAYEQYF. CDR3 DNA sequence: TGTGCCAGCTCCGGGGCCTACGAGCAGTACTTC. Based on the CDR3 plus reference TRBV28 and TRBJ2-7, the full variable domain is DVKVTQSSRYLVKRTGEKVFLECVQDMDHENMFWYRQDPGLGLRLIYFSYDVKMKEKGDIPEGYSVSREKKERFSLILESASTNQTSMYLCASSGAYEQYFGPGTRLTVT.

The chain employs TRBV5-1 and TRBJ2-3, with a weak D call TRBD2 (5 bases). V was trimmed by 3 bases and J by 6 bases, leaving 14 bases between them. CDR1 and CDR2 from the germline V gene are SGHRS and YFSETQ. The CDR3 extends over 14 amino acids. In DNA, the CDR3 is TGCGCCAGCAGCTGGGAGCGGCCTGGGGATACGCAGTATTTT. This encodes CASSWERPGDTQYF.

V and J are TRBV2 and TRBJ2-7, with 8 bases aligning to TRBD2. From germline, CDR1 is SNHLY and CDR2 FYNNEI. The CDR3 is 15 residues long. Trimming at V came to 3 bases and at J to 0 bases, leaving 4 bases not matched to a gene. The CDR3 region has the DNA TGTGCCAGCAGTGAGAGGACTAGCTCCTCCTACGAGCAGTACTTC. Amino acids: CASSERTSSSYEQYF.

This chain uses TRBV7-2 with TRBJ2-7, with TRBD1 as a possible D gene (6 bases). The V end was cut by 1 base, the J end by 3 bases, with 25 bases between. From germline, CDR1 is SGHTA and CDR2 FQGNSA. This CDR3 contains 19 residues. As DNA, the CDR3 is TGTGCCAGCAGCTTAGGAGCCCGCGTTGCCGGAAGGGGGAACTACGAGCAGTACTTC. This encodes CASSLGARVAGRGNYEQYF. Full variable domain (rest looked up from reference TRBV7-2 and TRBJ2-7): GAGVSQSPSNKVTEKGKDVELRCDPISGHTALYWYRQSLGQGLEFLIYFQGNSAPDKSGLPSDRFSAERTGGSVSTLTIQRTQQEDSAVYLCASSLGARVAGRGNYEQYFGPGTRLTVT.

The chain recombines TRBV14 with TRBJ2-1, with TRBD2 matching 16 bases. This CDR3 contains 18 residues. Unmatched junction bases numbered 6, after V lost 1 base and J lost 6 bases. The V gene's germline CDR1 is SGHDN and CDR2 FVKESK. As DNA, the CDR3 is TGTGCCAGCAGCCAAGCCGGGACTAGCGGGAGGGTTTGCAATGAGCAGTTCTTC. Translating gives CASSQAGTSGRVCNEQFF.

This chain links TRBV12-5 with TRBJ2-1; 13 positions agree with TRBD2. The CDR3 has 18 amino acids. Germline-derived CDR1 and CDR2 are LGHNT and FRNRAP. V dropped 7 bases and J dropped 0; count of bases not matched to a gene: 9. DNA of the CDR3: TGTGCTAGTGCTCCGGGACTAGCGGGATCTCGCTCCTACAATGAGCAGTTCTTC. Its protein product is CASAPGLAGSRSYNEQFF.

This clone was picked up a small number of times. V is TRBV7-6 and J is TRBJ2-1; 12 nucleotides match TRBD2. The CDR3 extends over 15 amino acids. In germline, CDR1 is SGHVS, CDR2 FNYEAQ. After removal of 5 bases from V and 10 bases from J, the junction contained 9 bases not matched to a gene. CDR3 nucleotides: TGTGCCAGCAGCACTAGCGGGAGGTTGGTAGGAGAGCAGTTCTTC. The encoded protein is CASSTSGRLVGEQFF. Full variable domain (remainder filled in from reference TRBV7-6 and TRBJ2-1): GAGVSQSPRYKVTKRGQDVALRCDPISGHVSLYWYRQALGQGPEFLTYFNYEAQQDKSGLPNDRFSAERPEGSISTLTIQRTEQRDSAMYRCASSTSGRLVGEQFFGPGTRLTVL.

V is TRBV4-3 and J is TRBJ2-1, with TRBD2 matching over 9 bases. Losses at the gene ends were 0 bases for V and 7 bases for J; bases not matched to a gene: 7. The CDR3 is made up of 16 amino acids. Germline V gene sequence: CDR1 LGHNA, CDR2 YSLEER. The CDR3: CASSQEVAGVRNEQFF. CDR3 nucleotide sequence: TGCGCCAGCAGCCAAGAGGTAGCGGGAGTTCGGAATGAGCAGTTCTTC.

The chain combines TRBV10-1 with TRBJ2-7, with D tentatively TRBD1 (8 bases). Germline CDR1 WNHNN, CDR2 SYGVQD (reference sequence). CDR3 length: 14 amino acids. V lost 2 bases and J lost 6, with 14 bases in between. The CDR3: CASSEGQGLREQYF. In DNA, the CDR3 is TGCGCCAGCAGTGAGGGACAGGGACTACGCGAGCAGTACTTC.

V usage is TRBV5-1 and J usage is TRBJ2-7; 10 bases match TRBD2. The J segment lost 4 bases and the V segment lost 0 bases, leaving 1 base of the junction unmatched. Per the germline V gene, CDR1 is SGHRS and CDR2 is YFSETQ. This CDR3 region has 14 residues. The CDR3 reads CASSLVSGRYEQYF. The CDR3 DNA reads TGCGCCAGCAGCTTGGTTAGCGGGAGGTACGAGCAGTACTTC. The full variable domain, in which reference TRBV5-1 and TRBJ2-7 provide the parts outside the CDR3, is KAGVTQTPRYLIKTRGQQVTLSCSPISGHRSVSWYQQTPGQGLQFLFEYFSETQRNKGNFPGRFSGRQFSNSRSEMNVSTLELGDSALYLCASSLVSGRYEQYFGPGTRLTVT.

This chain connects TRBV7-9 to TRBJ2-7; D is ambiguous. Deletions cut 4 bases from V and 0 bases from J, with 19 bases between. The CDR3 is 17 residues long. Looked up from germline, CDR1 is SEHNR and CDR2 is FQNEAQ (reference sequence). Here the CDR3 DNA reads TGTGCCAGCAGCTCACCCGCGCGCAGACGGAGCTCCTACGAGCAGTACTTC. It translates to CASSSPARRRSSYEQYF.

The chain employs TRBV28 and TRBJ2-7; D might be TRBD2 (7 bases). Trimming shortened V by 7 bases and J by 5 bases, and 15 bases separated the two germline ends. Germline-derived CDR1 and CDR2 are MDHEN and SYDVKM. CDR3 length equals 13 residues. The DNA of the CDR3 is TGTGCCAGCACTCAGGGCGGGGGCCACGAGCAGTACTTC. This translates into CASTQGGGHEQYF.

This chain connects TRBV4-2 to TRBJ2-5, with TRBD2 identical over 8 bases. This CDR3 spans 14 amino acids. CDR1 LGHNA and CDR2 YNFKEQ come from the germline V gene. V lost 5 bases, J lost 3 bases, and 5 bases stayed unmatched. The DNA of the CDR3 is TGTGCCAGCAGCGCGAGCGGGAGAGAAGAGACCCAGTACTTC. Amino acids: CASSASGREETQYF.

This sequence joins TRBV30 and TRBJ1-1; a weak D match, TRBD1 (5 bases). Germline CDR1 and CDR2: GTSNPN and SVGIG (reference sequence). The CDR3 has 13 residues. V was pared by 4 bases and J by 8 bases, with 17 bases between. The CDR3, as DNA: TGTGCCTGGACCGGGGGGGGAGGGCCCGAAGCTTTCTTT. Its protein product is CAWTGGGGPEAFF. Full variable domain (outside the CDR3, taken from reference TRBV30 and TRBJ1-1): SQTIHQWPATLVQPVGSPLSLECTVEGTSNPNLYWYRQAAGRGLQLLFYSVGIGQISSEVPQNLSASRPQDRQFILSSKKLLLSDSGFYLCAWTGGGGPEAFFGQGTRLTVV.

The DNA for the CDR3 is TGTGCCAGCTCTGGCGGAGATACGCAGTATTTT. Encoded protein: CASSGGDTQYF. The V call is TRBV6-5, the J call TRBJ2-3; D gene ambiguous. The germline V gene has CDR1 MNHEY and CDR2 SVGAGI. The length of the CDR3 is 11 residues. V was trimmed by 8 bases and J by 5 bases, leaving 8 bases between them.

About this clone itself: Other DNA sequences in this specimen translate into the identical CDR3. The chain couples TRBV19 to TRBJ2-7; D may be TRBD1 (6 bases). The CDR3 consists of 12 residues. Germline CDR1 and CDR2: LNHDA and SQIVND (reference sequence). V dropped 6 bases and J dropped 4 bases, with 10 bases sitting between them. CDR3 DNA: TGTGCCAGTAGCTCCAGGGGTTACGAGCAGTACTTC. It specifies CASSSRGYEQYF.

The chain employs TRBV2 and TRBJ2-7, with D tentatively TRBD2 (6 bases). CDR1 and CDR2 from the germline V gene are SNHLY and FYNNEI. V lost 0 bases and J 2 bases, leaving 23 bases between the germline ends. CDR3 size: 19 residues. CDR3 sequence: CASSEAPGSRDREPYEQYF. The CDR3 DNA sequence: TGTGCCAGCAGTGAAGCGCCCGGGAGTCGGGACCGCGAACCCTACGAGCAGTACTTC.

Regarding this clone: Likely a read error: the CDR3 ends without its conserved phenylalanine or tryptophan. The DNA is omitted, as the CDR3 cannot be located on it reliably, and the CDR3 follows TCRdb's listing. The chain has TRBV13 and TRBJ2-3; TRBD2, the D gene given by the table, was not confirmed from the DNA. The germline CDR1 and CDR2 sequences are PRHDT and FYEKMQ (reference sequence). The CDR3 has 14 residues if both end residues are counted. The chain's CDR3 is CASSLGLAGPSPFV.

This chain uses TRBV27 with TRBJ2-5, with a possible D match to TRBD2 (6 bases). V lost 5 bases to trimming and J lost 5 bases, with 15 bases between them. Germline V gene lookup returns CDR1 MNHEY and CDR2 SMNVEV (reference sequence). The CDR3 has 14 residues. The CDR3 is CASSPLGGWETQYF. In DNA form, the CDR3 reads TGTGCCAGCAGTCCCCTTGGGGGGTGGGAGACCCAGTACTTC.

The chain uses TRBV5-1 and TRBJ2-7; 8 bases are shared with TRBD2. V lost 1 base to trimming and J lost 5 bases; unmatched junction nucleotides: 11. Germline V gene lookup returns CDR1 SGHRS and CDR2 YFSETQ. This CDR3 region has 16 residues. The CDR3 DNA is TGCGCCAGCAGCTTGTCGGGAGCGGGAGCCGTGAACGAGCAGTACTTC. It yields the protein CASSLSGAGAVNEQYF.

J is TRBJ2-7 and V is TRBV15; 9 positions match TRBD2. The CDR3 sequence is 18 residues long. CDR1 is LNHNV and CDR2 is YYDKDF in the germline V gene (reference sequence). After removal of 0 bases from V and 2 bases from J, the junction contained 11 bases not matched to a gene. The CDR3 sequence is CATSRDGEVAGDTYEQYF. The CDR3 region has the DNA TGTGCCACCAGCAGAGACGGTGAGGTAGCGGGAGATACCTACGAGCAGTACTTC. Supplemented by reference TRBV15 and TRBJ2-7, the full variable domain reads DAMVIQNPRYQVTQFGKPVTLSCSQTLNHNVMYWYQQKSSQAPKLLFHYYDKDFNNEADTPDNFQSRRPNTSFCFLDIRSPGLGDTAMYLCATSRDGEVAGDTYEQYFGPGTRLTVT.

J is TRBJ2-5 and V is TRBV14; TRBD2 aligns across 10 bases. Trimming took 5 bases from V and 7 from J; bases not matched to a gene: 13. The CDR3 contains 16 residues. Germline CDR1 is SGHDN and CDR2 is FVKESK. This CDR3 reads CASSSRLAGGRGTQYF. CDR3 DNA: TGTGCCAGCAGCTCCCGTTTAGCGGGAGGACGGGGGACCCAGTACTTC. The full variable domain, with the rest looked up from reference TRBV14 and TRBJ2-5, is EAGVTQFPSHSVIEKGQTVTLRCDPISGHDNLYWYRRVMGKEIKFLLHFVKESKQDESGMPNNRFLAERTGGTYSTLKVQPAELEDSGVYFCASSSRLAGGRGTQYFGPGTRLLVL.

This clone was detected only once. The chain uses TRBV6-5 and TRBJ2-3; 14 bases map to TRBD2. V lost 2 bases, J lost 9 bases, and 7 bases stayed unmatched. The CDR3 contains 16 residues. Germline V gene lookup returns CDR1 MNHEY and CDR2 SVGAGI. DNA of the CDR3: TGTGCCAGCAGTTACCCGGGACTAGCGGGAGAGCACACGCAGTATTTT. It encodes CASSYPGLAGEHTQYF.

The V and J genes are TRBV28 and TRBJ2-5; tentative D call: TRBD1 (6 bases). V gave up 2 bases and J gave up 6 bases, with 13 bases separating them. In germline, CDR1 is MDHEN, CDR2 SYDVKM. There are 14 residues in the CDR3. CDR3 nucleotide sequence: TGTGCCAGCAGTTTACAGGGGCGACCGAAGACCCAGTACTTC. It encodes CASSLQGRPKTQYF.

The sample holds one count of this clone. The chain combines TRBV5-6 with TRBJ2-7; 10 bases fit TRBD2. Trimming at V came to 3 bases and at J to 3 bases, leaving 6 bases not matched to a gene. The CDR3 sequence is 15 residues long. CDR1 is SGHDT, CDR2 YYEEEE, per germline. The CDR3 loop is CASSYRTSGYYEQYF. CDR3 DNA sequence: TGTGCCAGCAGCTACAGGACTAGCGGATACTACGAGCAGTACTTC.

This clone was recorded a few times. V usage is TRBV6-4 and J usage is TRBJ2-3, with TRBD2 identical over 10 bases. Germline V gives CDR1 MRHNA, CDR2 SNTAGT. The V gene end was trimmed by 6 bases and the J gene end by 3 bases; junction bases not matched to a gene: 3. This CDR3 spans 14 amino acids. For the CDR3, the DNA is TGTGCCAGCAGCAAGACTAGCGGGACAGATACGCAGTATTTT. Translation: CASSKTSGTDTQYF.

The V gene is TRBV19, the J gene TRBJ2-1; 11 bases are shared with TRBD2. CDR1 LNHDA and CDR2 SQIVND come from the germline V gene (reference sequence). CDR3 length: 17 amino acids. V dropped 1 base and J dropped 4; count of bases not matched to a gene: 6. As DNA, the CDR3 is TGTGCCAGTAGTATAGGCCCCTCTAGCGGGGGGTACAATGAGCAGTTCTTC. Translation gives CASSIGPSSGGYNEQFF.